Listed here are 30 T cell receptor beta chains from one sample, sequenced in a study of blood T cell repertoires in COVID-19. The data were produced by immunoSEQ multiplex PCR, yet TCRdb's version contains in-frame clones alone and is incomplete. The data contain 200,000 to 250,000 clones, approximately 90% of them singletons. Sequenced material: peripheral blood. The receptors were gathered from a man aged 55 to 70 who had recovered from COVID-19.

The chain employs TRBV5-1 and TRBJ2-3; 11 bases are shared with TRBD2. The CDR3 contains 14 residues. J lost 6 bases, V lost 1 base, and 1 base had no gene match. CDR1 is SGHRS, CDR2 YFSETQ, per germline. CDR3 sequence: CASSLPSGRDTQYF. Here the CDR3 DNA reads TGCGCCAGCAGCTTGCCTAGCGGGAGGGATACGCAGTATTTT.

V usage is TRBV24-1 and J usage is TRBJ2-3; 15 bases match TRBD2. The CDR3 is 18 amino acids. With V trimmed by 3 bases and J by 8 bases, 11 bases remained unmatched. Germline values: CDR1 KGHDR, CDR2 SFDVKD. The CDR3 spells CATSDGDLRTSGRGTQYF. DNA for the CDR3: TGTGCCACCAGTGATGGGGACTTGAGGACTAGCGGGAGGGGTACGCAGTATTTT.

The DNA for the CDR3 is TGTGCCAGCAGTGCCTTCTACGAGCAGTACTTC. Translation: CASSAFYEQYF. V and J are TRBV2 and TRBJ2-7; no reliable D call. V was shortened by 4 bases and J by 3 bases, with 4 bases between the two germline ends. Germline loops: CDR1 SNHLY, CDR2 FYNNEI. The length of the CDR3 is 11 residues.

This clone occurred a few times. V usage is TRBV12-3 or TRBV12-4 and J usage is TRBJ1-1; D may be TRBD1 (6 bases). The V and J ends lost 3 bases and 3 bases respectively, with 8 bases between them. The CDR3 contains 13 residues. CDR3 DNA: TGTGCCAGCAGTTTGGCAGGGGACACTGAAGCTTTCTTT. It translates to CASSLAGDTEAFF.

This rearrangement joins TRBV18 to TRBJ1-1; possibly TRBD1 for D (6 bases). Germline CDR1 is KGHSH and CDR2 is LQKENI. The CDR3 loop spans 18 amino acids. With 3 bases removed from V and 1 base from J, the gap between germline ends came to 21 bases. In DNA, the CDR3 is TGTGCCAGCTCACCCGTGCAGGGGAAATTGAACGGGAACACTGAAGCTTTCTTT. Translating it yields CASSPVQGKLNGNTEAFF.

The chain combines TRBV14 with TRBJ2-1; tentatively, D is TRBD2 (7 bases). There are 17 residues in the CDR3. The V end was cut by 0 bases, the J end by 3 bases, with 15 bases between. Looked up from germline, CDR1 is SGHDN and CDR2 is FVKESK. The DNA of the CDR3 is TGTGCCAGCAGCCAAGATCGGGTGGGGGGGCTCTACAATGAGCAGTTCTTC. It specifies CASSQDRVGGLYNEQFF.

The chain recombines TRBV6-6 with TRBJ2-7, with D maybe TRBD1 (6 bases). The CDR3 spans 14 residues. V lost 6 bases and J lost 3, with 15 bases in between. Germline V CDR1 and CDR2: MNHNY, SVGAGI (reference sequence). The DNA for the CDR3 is TGTGCCAGCAGGTCCCACTTGGACAGCTACGAGCAGTACTTC. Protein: CASRSHLDSYEQYF.

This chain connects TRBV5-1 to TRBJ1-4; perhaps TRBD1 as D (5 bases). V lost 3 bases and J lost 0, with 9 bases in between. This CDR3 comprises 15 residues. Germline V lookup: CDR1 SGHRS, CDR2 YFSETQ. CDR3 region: CASSSLTATNEKLFF. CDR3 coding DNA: TGCGCCAGCAGCTCGTTGACAGCAACTAATGAAAAACTGTTTTTT.

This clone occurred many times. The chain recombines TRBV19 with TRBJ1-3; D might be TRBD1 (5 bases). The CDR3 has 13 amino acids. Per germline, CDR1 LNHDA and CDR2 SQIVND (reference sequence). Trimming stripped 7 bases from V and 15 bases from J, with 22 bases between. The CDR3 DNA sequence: TGTGCCAGTACTACTTTGGAAGGGACTGCGAAATATTTT. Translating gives CASTTLEGTAKYF.

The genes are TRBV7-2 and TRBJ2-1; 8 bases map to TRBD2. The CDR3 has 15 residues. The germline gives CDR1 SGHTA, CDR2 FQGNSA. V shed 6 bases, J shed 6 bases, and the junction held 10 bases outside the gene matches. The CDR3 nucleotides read TGTGCCAGCAGGCCTCGCGGGGGGACCCTCAATGAGCAGTTCTTC. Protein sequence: CASRPRGGTLNEQFF. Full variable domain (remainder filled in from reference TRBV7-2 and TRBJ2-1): GAGVSQSPSNKVTEKGKDVELRCDPISGHTALYWYRQSLGQGLEFLIYFQGNSAPDKSGLPSDRFSAERTGGSVSTLTIQRTQQEDSAVYLCASRPRGGTLNEQFFGPGTRLTVL.

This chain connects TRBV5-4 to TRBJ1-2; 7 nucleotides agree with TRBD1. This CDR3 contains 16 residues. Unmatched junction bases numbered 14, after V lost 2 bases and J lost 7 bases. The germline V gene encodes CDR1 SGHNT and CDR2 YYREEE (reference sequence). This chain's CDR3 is CASSLPTTDRVGGYTF. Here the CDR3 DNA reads TGTGCCAGCAGCTTACCGACAACCGACAGGGTTGGTGGCTACACCTTC.

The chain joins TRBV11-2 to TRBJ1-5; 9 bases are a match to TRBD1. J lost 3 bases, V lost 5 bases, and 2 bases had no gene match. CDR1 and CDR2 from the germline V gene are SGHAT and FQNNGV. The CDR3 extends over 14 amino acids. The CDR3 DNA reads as TGTGCCAGCAGCAGGGACAGGGCCAATCAGCCCCAGCATTTT. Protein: CASSRDRANQPQHF. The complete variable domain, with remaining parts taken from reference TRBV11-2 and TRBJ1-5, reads EAGVAQSPRYKIIEKRQSVAFWCNPISGHATLYWYQQILGQGPKLLIQFQNNGVVDDSQLPKDRFSAERLKGVDSTLKIQPAKLEDSAVYLCASSRDRANQPQHFGDGTRLSIL.

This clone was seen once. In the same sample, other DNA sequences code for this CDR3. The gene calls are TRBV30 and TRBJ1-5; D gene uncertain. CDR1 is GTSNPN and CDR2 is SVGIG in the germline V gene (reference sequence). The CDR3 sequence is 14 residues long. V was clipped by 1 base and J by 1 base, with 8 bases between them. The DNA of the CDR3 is TGTGCCTGGAGTGGTGGAGGAAGCAATCAGCCCCAGCATTTT. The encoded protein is CAWSGGGSNQPQHF.

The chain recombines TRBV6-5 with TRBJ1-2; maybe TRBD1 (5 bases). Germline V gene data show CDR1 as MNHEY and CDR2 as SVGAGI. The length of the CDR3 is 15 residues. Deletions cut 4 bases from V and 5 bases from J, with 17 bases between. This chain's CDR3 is CASSSPGRVGYGYTF. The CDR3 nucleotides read TGTGCCAGCAGTTCCCCGGGCAGGGTGGGGTATGGCTACACCTTC.

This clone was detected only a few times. The DNA for the CDR3 is TGTGCCAGCAGCTTAGCTCCAGACAGGGGAGAAGGCTATGGCTACACCTTC. Translating gives CASSLAPDRGEGYGYTF. The rearrangement links TRBV11-1 to TRBJ1-2, with 8 nucleotides matching TRBD1. This CDR3 has 17 amino acids. The V gene end was trimmed by 0 bases and the J gene end by 4 bases; junction bases not matched to a gene: 10. CDR1 is SGHAT, CDR2 FQDESV, per germline (reference sequence).

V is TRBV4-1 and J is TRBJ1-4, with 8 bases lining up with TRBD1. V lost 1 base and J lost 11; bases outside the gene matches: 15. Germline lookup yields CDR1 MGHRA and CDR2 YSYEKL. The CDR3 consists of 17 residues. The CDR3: CASSQGLQDRVWDKLFF. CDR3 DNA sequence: TGCGCCAGCAGCCAAGGCCTTCAGGACAGGGTATGGGATAAACTGTTTTTT.

CDR3 in amino acids: CASKKKGGYGYTF. The CDR3 DNA follows: TGTGCCAGCAAGAAGAAAGGAGGTTATGGCTACACCTTC. V gene TRBV28 combines with J gene TRBJ1-2; D uncertain. This CDR3 region has 13 residues. In germline, CDR1 is MDHEN, CDR2 SYDVKM. The germline V and J ends were trimmed by 7 bases and 5 bases, with 14 bases remaining between them.

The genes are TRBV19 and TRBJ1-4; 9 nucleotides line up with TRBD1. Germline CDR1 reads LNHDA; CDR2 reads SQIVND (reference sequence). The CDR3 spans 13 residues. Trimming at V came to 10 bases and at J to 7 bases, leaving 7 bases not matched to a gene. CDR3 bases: TGTGCCACCTCGGGACAGGGTCCTGAAAAACTGTTTTTT. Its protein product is CATSGQGPEKLFF.

The CDR3 nucleotides read TGTGCCAGCAGCTTGCCGGGACAGGGTAATTCACCCCTCCACTTT. It is translated as CASSLPGQGNSPLHF. The rearrangement links TRBV5-6 to TRBJ1-6; 9 bases map to TRBD1. Losses at the gene ends were 1 base for V and 6 bases for J; bases not matched to a gene: 2. CDR1 and CDR2 (germline): SGHDT, YYEEEE. The CDR3 totals 15 residues.

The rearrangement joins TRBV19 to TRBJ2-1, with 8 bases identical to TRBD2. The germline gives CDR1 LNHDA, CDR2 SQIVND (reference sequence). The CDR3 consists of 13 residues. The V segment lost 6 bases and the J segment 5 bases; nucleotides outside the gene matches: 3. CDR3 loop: CASRVSGNNEQFF. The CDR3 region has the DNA TGTGCCAGTAGGGTTAGCGGGAACAATGAGCAGTTCTTC.

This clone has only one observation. The CDR3 DNA follows: TGTGCCAGTACCGACACCGGGACAGGGACCGAAAAACTGTTTTTT. Translated: CASTDTGTGTEKLFF. The gene calls are TRBV19 and TRBJ1-4; 9 bases align to TRBD1. Germline lookup yields CDR1 LNHDA and CDR2 SQIVND (reference sequence). CDR3 size: 15 residues. The V gene end was trimmed by 7 bases and the J gene end by 8 bases; junction bases not matched to a gene: 11.

Here the CDR3 reads CASSKLDRGNQPQHF. CDR3 coding DNA: TGTGCCAGTTCTAAACTGGACAGGGGCAATCAGCCCCAGCATTTT. V is TRBV19 and J is TRBJ1-5; 8 bases agree with TRBD1. Germline values: CDR1 LNHDA, CDR2 SQIVND (reference sequence). The ends lost 8 bases at V and 2 bases at J; junction bases unmatched: 8. The CDR3 totals 15 residues.

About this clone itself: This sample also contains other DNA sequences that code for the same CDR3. The CDR3 DNA reads TGCGCCAGCCACGATACAAAAAGGGGGGGCGGGGACGCTTTCTTT. It translates to CASHDTKRGGGDAFF. This chain joins TRBV5-1 and TRBJ1-1, with D possibly matching TRBD1 (6 bases). V was pared by 7 bases and J by 11 bases, with 27 bases between. CDR3 size: 15 residues. Germline V gene lookup returns CDR1 SGHRS and CDR2 YFSETQ.

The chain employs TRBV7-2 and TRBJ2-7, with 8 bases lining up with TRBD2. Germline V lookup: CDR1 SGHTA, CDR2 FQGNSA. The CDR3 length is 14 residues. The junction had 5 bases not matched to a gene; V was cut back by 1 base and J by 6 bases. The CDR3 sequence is CASSLEPSGPEQYF. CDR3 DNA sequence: TGTGCCAGCAGCTTAGAGCCTAGCGGGCCCGAGCAGTACTTC.

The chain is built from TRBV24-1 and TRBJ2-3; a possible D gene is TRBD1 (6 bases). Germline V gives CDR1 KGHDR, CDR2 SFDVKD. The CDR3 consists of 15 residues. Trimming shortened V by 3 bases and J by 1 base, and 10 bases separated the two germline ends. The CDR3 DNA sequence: TGTGCCACCAGTGATCAGTCAGGGGGCACAGATACGCAGTATTTT. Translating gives CATSDQSGGTDTQYF.

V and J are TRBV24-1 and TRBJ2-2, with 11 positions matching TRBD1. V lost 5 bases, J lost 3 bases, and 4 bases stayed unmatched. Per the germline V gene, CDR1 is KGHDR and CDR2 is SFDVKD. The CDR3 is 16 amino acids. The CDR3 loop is CATSGTGGKDTGELFF. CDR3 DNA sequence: TGTGCCACCAGTGGGACAGGGGGCAAGGACACCGGGGAGCTGTTTTTT.

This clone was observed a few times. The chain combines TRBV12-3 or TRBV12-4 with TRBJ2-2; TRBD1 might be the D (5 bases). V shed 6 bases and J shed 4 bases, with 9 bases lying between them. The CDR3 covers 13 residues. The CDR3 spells CASSRETTGELFF. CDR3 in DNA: TGTGCCAGCAGCAGGGAAACCACCGGGGAGCTGTTTTTT.

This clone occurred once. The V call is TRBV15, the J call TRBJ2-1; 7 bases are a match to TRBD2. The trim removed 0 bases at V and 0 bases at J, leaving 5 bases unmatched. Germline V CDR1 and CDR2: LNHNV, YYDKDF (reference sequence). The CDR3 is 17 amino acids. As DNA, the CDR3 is TGTGCCACCAGCAGAGAGGCGGCGGGAGTCTCCTACAATGAGCAGTTCTTC. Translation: CATSREAAGVSYNEQFF.

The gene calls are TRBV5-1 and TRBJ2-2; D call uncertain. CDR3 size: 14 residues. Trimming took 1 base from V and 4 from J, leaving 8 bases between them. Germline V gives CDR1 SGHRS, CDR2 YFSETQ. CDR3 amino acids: CASSLFSLTGELFF. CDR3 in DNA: TGCGCCAGCAGCTTGTTCTCCCTCACCGGGGAGCTGTTTTTT.

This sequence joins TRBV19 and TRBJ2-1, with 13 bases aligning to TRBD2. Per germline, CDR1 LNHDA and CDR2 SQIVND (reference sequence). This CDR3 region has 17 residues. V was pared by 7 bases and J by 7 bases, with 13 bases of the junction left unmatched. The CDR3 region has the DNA TGTGCCAGTACCCGCTACTTACGGACTAGCGGGAGTAATGAGCAGTTCTTC. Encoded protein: CASTRYLRTSGSNEQFF.